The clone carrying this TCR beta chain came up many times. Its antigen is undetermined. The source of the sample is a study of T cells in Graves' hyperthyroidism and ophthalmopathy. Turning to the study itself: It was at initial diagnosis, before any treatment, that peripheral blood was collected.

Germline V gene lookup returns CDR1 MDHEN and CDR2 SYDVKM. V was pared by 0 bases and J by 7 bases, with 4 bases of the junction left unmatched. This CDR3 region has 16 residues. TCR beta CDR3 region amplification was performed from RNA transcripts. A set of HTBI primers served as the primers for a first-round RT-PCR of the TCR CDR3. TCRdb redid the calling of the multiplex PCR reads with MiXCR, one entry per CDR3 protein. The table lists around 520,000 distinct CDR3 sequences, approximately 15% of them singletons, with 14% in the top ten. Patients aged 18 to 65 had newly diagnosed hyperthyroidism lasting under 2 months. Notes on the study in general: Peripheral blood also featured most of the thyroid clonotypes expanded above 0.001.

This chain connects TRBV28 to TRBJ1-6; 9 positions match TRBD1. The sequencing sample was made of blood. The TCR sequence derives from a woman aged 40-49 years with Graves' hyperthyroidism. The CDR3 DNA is TGTGCCAGCAGTTTATGGTTGGACAGGGGCAATTCACCCCTCCACTTT. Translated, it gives CASSLWLDRGNSPLHF.